The entry below gives a single T cell receptor (beta chain) sequence along with its context. The antigen remains undetermined. Trimming shortened V by 2 bases and J by 1 base, and 18 bases separated the two germline ends. The germline V gene encodes CDR1 GTSNPN and CDR2 SVGIG (reference sequence). The CDR3 sequence is 17 residues long. Assay used: immunoSEQ multiplex PCR; TCRdb lists only in-frame clones, some missing. The top ten hold approximately 0.06% of the sample, which has over 400,000 clones, more than 95% seen once. The sample originates from a study of shared clonotypes between healthy human individuals. The study, taken as a whole, reports: Sequencing depth was expected to influence donor clonotype sharing.

This chain links TRBV30 with TRBJ1-5, with TRBD1 as a possible D gene (5 bases). The origin of this receptor is a woman aged 25 to 39 in good health. Material: naive CD4+ T cells sorted from blood. Subset described: CD45RA+ positively selected. CDR3 sequence reads: CAWSFPRRGVSNQPQHF. The CDR3 nucleotides read TGTGCCTGGAGTTTCCCCCGACGGGGGGTAAGCAATCAGCCCCAGCATTTT.